This record concerns one T cell receptor beta chain sequence. Its antigen remains undetermined. Qualities for individual bases were not recorded, and no much larger clone is one base off. The time point label here, explained by the study, means: blood sample drawn before combined kidney and bone marrow transplant. Thawed PBMCs were FACS-sorted into unstimulated Tregs (CD4+CD25+CD127-), CD4+ non-Tregs (CD4+CD25-), CD4 cells and CD8 cells. Prior to Treg sorting, thawed PBMCs were rested overnight with 200 IU/ml IL-2 at 37 degrees C. Patients were a few combined kidney and bone marrow transplant recipients from the ITN036ST trial, and only these trial subjects had samples available. Healthy control blood was processed to PBMCs by Ficoll density gradient and cryopreserved, and patient PBMCs were collected before and after transplant. This sample was taken from a study of Tregs in tolerant kidney transplant recipients (dated by TCRdb to about 2019). Notes on the research overall: The transplants used related donors with nonmyeloablative bone marrow transplantation, and mixed chimerism in the human trials was transient. TCRbeta sequencing was used in the study to identify donor-specific regulatory T cells before combined kidney and bone marrow transplantation, and the identified cells were then tracked after transplant.

For TCRbeta CDR3 sequencing, genomic DNA from the sorted cells was extracted using the QIAGEN DNeasy Blood and Tissue Kit. Through immunoSEQ, high-throughput TCRbeta CDR3 sequencing was done commercially, including PCR amplification with internal controls and bias correction. Under the source paper's analysis protocol: Unique productive TCRbeta sequences were defined by CDR3 nucleotide sequence when primers matched and otherwise by CDR3 amino acid sequence together with Vbeta and Jbeta genes. As a correction for sorting error, sequences shared between sorted populations at a frequency ratio of 2:1 or less were discarded, and the remaining shared sequences were assigned to the higher population. Sequences were defined as donor-reactive when expanded at least 5-fold in CFSE-low cells versus unstimulated cells and present at a frequency of at least 0.01% in CFSE-low cells. Jensen-Shannon divergence calculated on the top 100 TCRbeta sequences ranked by frequency was used to measure repertoire divergence. For samples with multiple sequencing runs, sorting error was corrected separately for each run before the runs were pooled. The table was pulled from immuneACCESS by TCRdb, which kept in-frame rearrangements only. Such tables lose some clones; where checked, under half of the loss comes from unresolved V genes, and the rest has no known cause. V, J and clone size are taken as reported in that table, and D and trimming were inferred from the DNA itself. For this sample the table gives 50,000 to 75,000 clones, of which over 75% were detected only once. Under 2.5% of the sample lies in the top ten.

The investigation overall reported the following: Donor-specific Treg expansion exceeded global Treg expansion in tolerant patients, suggesting antigen-driven rather than nonspecific expansion. PCR primers changed over time for some patients, so nucleotide-level comparison across those patients' samples was not possible. The study was limited by small patient numbers, and the findings need validation in larger populations and under other immunosuppression protocols. Expanding Tregs with activated donor B cells appeared to identify the most biologically relevant and donor-specific TCRbeta repertoire. Biological reproducibility was not examined directly, but technical replication error appeared to be minimal.

The TCR sequence derives from a human donor who received a combined kidney and bone marrow transplant. The material sequenced was Tregs from blood, taken before the transplant.

The CDR3 is CASSVGSLRAGGNTGELFF. The DNA reads TGTGCCAGCAGCGTAGGGTCATTGCGAGCGGGAGGCAACACCGGGGAGCTGTTTTTT. This chain is built from TRBV9 and TRBJ2-2, and TRBD2 aligns with 9 junction nucleotides. V trim: 0 bases; J trim: 2 bases; unmatched bases: 11. The CDR3 numbers 19 residues from cysteine through phenylalanine. Solely the CDR3 DNA is kept, with 57 bases framed from the first base. The germline V gene sets CDR1 to SGDLS and CDR2 to YYNGEE.